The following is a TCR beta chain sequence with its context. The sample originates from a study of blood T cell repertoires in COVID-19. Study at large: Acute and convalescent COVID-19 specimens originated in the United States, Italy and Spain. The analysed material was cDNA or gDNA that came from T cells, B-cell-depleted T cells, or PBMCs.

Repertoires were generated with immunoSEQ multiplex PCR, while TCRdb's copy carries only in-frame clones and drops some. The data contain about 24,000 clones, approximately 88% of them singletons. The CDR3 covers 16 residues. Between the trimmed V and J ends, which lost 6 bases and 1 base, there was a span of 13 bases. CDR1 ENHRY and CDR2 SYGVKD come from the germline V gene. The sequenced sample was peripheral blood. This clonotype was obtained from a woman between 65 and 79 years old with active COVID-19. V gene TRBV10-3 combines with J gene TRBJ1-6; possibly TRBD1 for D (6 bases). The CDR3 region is CAIRDAGVSYNSPLHF. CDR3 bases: TGTGCCATCAGGGATGCAGGGGTTTCCTATAATTCACCCCTCCACTTT.